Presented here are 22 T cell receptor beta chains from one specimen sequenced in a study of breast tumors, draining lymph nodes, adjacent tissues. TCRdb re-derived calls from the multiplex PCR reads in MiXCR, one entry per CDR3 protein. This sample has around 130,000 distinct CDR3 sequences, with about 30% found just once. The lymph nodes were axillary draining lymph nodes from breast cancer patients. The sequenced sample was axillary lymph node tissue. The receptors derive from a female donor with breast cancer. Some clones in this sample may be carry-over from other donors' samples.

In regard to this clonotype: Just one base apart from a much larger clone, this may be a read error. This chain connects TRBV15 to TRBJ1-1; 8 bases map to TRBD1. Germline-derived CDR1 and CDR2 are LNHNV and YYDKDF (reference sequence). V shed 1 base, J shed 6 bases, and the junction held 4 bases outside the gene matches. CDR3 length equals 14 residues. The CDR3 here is CATSRVDRGAEAFF. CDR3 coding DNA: TGTGCCACCAGCAGAGTCGACAGGGGCGCTGAAGCTTTCTTT.

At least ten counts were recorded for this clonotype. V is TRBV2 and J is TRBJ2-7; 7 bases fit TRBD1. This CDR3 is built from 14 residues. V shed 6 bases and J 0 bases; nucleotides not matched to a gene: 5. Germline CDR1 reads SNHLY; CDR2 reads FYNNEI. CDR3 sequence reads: CASRTRDSSYEQYF. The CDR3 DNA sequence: TGTGCCAGCAGAACGAGGGACAGCTCCTACGAGCAGTACTTC.

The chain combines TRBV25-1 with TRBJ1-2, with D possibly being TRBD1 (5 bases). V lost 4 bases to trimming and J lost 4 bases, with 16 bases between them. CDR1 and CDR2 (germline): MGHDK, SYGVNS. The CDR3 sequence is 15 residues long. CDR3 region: CASSAREGQGYGYTF. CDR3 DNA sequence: TGTGCCAGCAGTGCTAGAGAAGGACAAGGCTATGGCTACACCTTC.

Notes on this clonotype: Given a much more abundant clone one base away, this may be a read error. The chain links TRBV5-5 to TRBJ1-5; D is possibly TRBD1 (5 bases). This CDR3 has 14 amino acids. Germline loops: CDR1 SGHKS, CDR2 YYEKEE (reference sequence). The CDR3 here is CASRLGTTNQPQHF. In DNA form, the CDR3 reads TGTGCCAGCAGGTTGGGGACTACCAATCAGCCCCAGCATTTT.

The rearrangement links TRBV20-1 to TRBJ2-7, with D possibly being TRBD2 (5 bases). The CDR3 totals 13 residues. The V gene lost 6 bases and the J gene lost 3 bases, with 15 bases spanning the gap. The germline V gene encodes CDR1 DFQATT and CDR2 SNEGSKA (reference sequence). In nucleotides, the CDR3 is TGCAGTGCGCGTTGGACTTTCGGCTACGAGCAGTACGTC. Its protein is CSARWTFGYEQYV.

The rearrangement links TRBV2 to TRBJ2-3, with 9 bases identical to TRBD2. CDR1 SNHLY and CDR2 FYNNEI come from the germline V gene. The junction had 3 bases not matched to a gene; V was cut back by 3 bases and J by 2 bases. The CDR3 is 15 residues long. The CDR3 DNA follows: TGTGCCAGCAGTGAGTTAGCGGGGGTCACAGATACGCAGTATTTT. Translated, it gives CASSELAGVTDTQYF.

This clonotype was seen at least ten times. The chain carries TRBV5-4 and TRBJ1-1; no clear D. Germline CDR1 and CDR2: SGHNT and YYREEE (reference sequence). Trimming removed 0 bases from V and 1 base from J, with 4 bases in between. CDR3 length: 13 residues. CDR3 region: CASSLAENTEAFF. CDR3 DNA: TGTGCCAGCAGCTTGGCCGAGAACACTGAAGCTTTCTTT.

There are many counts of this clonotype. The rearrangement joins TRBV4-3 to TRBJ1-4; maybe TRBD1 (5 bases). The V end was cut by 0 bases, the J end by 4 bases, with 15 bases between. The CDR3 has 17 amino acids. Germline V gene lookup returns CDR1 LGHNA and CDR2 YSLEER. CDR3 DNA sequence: TGCGCCAGCAGCCAAGAGGTTGTGACAGCGATTAATGAAAAACTGTTTTTT. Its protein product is CASSQEVVTAINEKLFF.

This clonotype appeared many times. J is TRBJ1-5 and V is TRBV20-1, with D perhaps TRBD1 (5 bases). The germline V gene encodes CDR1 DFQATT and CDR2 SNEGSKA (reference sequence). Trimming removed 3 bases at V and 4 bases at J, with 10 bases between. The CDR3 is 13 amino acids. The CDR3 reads CSARMGVNQPQHF. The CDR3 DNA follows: TGCAGTGCTAGGATGGGGGTTAATCAGCCCCAGCATTTT.

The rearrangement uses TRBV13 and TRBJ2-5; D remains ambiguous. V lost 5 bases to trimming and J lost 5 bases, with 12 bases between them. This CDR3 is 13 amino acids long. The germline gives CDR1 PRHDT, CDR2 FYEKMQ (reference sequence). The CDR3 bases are TGTGCCAGCAGCGGCCCGGTCGGCGAGACCCAGTACTTC. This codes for CASSGPVGETQYF.

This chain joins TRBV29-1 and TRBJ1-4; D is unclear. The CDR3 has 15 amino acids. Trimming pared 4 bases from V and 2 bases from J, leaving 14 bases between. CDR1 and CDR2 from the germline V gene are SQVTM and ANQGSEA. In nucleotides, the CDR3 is TGCAGCGTTGCCCCGTCTCCACGGACTAATGAAAAACTGTTTTTT. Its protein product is CSVAPSPRTNEKLFF.

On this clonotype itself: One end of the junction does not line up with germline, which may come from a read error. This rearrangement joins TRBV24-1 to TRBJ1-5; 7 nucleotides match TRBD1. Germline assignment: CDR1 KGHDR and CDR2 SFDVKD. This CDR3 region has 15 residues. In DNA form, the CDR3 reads TGTACCACCAGGGGGGAGGGGCGATATAAGCAGCCCCAGCATTTT. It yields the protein CTTRGEGRYKQPQHF.

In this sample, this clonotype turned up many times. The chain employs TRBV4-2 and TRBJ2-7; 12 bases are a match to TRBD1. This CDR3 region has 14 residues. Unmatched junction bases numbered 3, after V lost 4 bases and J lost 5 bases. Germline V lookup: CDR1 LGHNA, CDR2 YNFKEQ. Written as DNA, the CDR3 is TGTGCCAGCAGCCCCGGGGACAGGGGGCACGAGCAGTACTTC. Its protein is CASSPGDRGHEQYF.

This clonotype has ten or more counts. The CDR3 loop is CASSYSRGALFYGYTF. The CDR3 coding sequence is TGTGCCAGCAGTTACTCGAGGGGGGCCCTATTCTATGGCTACACCTTC. This chain uses TRBV6-5 with TRBJ1-2, with D possibly being TRBD1 (6 bases). The germline V gene has CDR1 MNHEY and CDR2 SVGAGI. With 0 bases removed from V and 4 bases from J, the gap between germline ends came to 15 bases. CDR3 length equals 16 residues.

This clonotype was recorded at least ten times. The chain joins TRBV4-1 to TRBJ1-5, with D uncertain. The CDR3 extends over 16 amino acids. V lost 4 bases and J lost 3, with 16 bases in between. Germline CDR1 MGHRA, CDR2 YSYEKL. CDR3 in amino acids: CASSPGPTVPNQPQHF. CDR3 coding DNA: TGCGCCAGCAGCCCCGGACCAACAGTCCCCAATCAGCCCCAGCATTTT.

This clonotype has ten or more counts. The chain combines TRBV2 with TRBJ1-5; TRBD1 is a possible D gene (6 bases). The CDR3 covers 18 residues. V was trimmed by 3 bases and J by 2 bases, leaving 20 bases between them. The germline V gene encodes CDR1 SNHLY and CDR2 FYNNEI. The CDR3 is CASSELLPGRGGNQPQHF. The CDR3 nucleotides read TGTGCCAGCAGTGAGTTACTTCCCGGCAGGGGTGGCAATCAGCCCCAGCATTTT.

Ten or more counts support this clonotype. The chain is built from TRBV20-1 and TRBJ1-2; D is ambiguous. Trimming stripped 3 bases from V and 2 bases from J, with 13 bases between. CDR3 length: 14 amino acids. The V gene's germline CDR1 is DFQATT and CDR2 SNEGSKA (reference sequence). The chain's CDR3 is CSARIQVPNYGYTF. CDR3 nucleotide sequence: TGCAGTGCTAGGATACAAGTACCAAACTATGGCTACACCTTC.

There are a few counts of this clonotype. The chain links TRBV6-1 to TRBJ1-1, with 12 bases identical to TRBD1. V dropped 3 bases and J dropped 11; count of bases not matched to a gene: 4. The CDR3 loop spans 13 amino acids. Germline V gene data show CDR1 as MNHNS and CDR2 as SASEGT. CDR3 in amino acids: CASSEGQGARAFF. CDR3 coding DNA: TGTGCCAGCAGTGAGGGACAGGGGGCGCGGGCTTTCTTT.

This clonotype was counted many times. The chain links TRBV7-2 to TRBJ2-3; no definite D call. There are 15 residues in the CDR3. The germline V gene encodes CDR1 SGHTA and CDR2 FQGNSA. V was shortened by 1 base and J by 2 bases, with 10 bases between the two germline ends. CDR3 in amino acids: CASSLGTAHTDTQYF. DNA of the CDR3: TGTGCCAGCAGCTTAGGGACCGCTCACACAGATACGCAGTATTTT.

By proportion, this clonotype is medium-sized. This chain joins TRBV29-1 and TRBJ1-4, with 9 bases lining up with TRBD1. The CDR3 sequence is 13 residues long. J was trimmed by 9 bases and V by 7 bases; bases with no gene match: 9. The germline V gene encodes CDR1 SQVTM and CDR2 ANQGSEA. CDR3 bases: TGCAGCGCCAGGACAGGGGAAGGTAAAAAACTGTTTTTT. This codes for CSARTGEGKKLFF.

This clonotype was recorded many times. The CDR3 sequence is CASSVWGNTGELFF. For the CDR3, the DNA is TGTGCCAGTAGTGTTTGGGGTAACACCGGGGAGCTGTTTTTT. This chain links TRBV19 with TRBJ2-2; no definite D call. Per the germline V gene, CDR1 is LNHDA and CDR2 is SQIVND (reference sequence). The CDR3 is made up of 14 amino acids. The ends were cut back, 5 bases at V and 2 bases at J, with 9 bases in the middle.

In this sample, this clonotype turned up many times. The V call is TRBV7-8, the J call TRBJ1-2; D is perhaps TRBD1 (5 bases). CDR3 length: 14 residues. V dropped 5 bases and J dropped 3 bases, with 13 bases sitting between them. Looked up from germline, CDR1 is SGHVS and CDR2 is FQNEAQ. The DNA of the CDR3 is TGTGCCAGCAGCCGGGGGATAGGGGACTATGGCTACACCTTC. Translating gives CASSRGIGDYGYTF.